Following are 24 T cell receptor beta chains from one sample sequenced in a study of T cell responses to AZD1222 COVID-19 vaccine. TCRdb's copy holds only in-frame clones and misses some; the assay was immunoSEQ multiplex PCR. The sample contains 180,000 or so clones, around 90% of which appear only once. Sequencing used peripheral blood, obtained 28 days after the second AZD1222 dose. The receptors stem from an adult who received the AZD1222 COVID-19 vaccine.

This sequence joins TRBV10-1 and TRBJ2-1; D remains unclear. The germline gives CDR1 WNHNN, CDR2 SYGVQD (reference sequence). The CDR3 is made up of 14 amino acids. Trimming stripped 3 bases from V and 4 bases from J, with 10 bases between. The CDR3 loop is CASSDQSFYNEQFF. CDR3 DNA: TGCGCCAGCAGTGACCAGTCGTTTTACAATGAGCAGTTCTTC.

The chain recombines TRBV29-1 with TRBJ2-1; weak D call: TRBD2 (5 bases). The CDR3 consists of 12 residues. V lost 3 bases, J lost 6 bases, and 9 bases lay in between. Germline CDR1 SQVTM, CDR2 ANQGSEA. In nucleotides, the CDR3 is TGCAGCGTTGAGAGGGAAATCAATGAGCAGTTCTTC. Its protein product is CSVEREINEQFF.

CDR3 sequence: CASSQQGNTEAFF. CDR3 in DNA: TGTGCCAGCTCTCAACAGGGGAACACTGAAGCTTTCTTT. The rearrangement joins TRBV18 to TRBJ1-1; the D gene is possibly TRBD1 (6 bases). Trimming shortened V by 6 bases and J by 1 base, and 9 bases separated the two germline ends. The germline CDR1 and CDR2 sequences are KGHSH and LQKENI. The CDR3 has 13 amino acids. Based on the CDR3 plus reference TRBV18 and TRBJ1-1, the full variable domain is NAGVMQNPRHLVRRRGQEARLRCSPMKGHSHVYWYRQLPEEGLKFMVYLQKENIIDESGMPKERFSAEFPKEGPSILRIQQVVRGDSAAYFCASSQQGNTEAFFGQGTRLTVV.

This clone appeared a single time. The chain joins TRBV5-1 to TRBJ1-5; 8 bases align to TRBD1. V lost 2 bases and J lost 7; bases outside the gene matches: 5. This CDR3 is 14 amino acids long. Per germline, CDR1 SGHRS and CDR2 YFSETQ. The CDR3 reads CASSLGQGGQPQHF. The CDR3 DNA sequence: TGCGCCAGCAGCTTAGGACAGGGCGGGCAGCCCCAGCATTTT.

There are a few counts of this clone. This chain uses TRBV23-1 with TRBJ2-5; TRBD1 agrees at 7 bases. Being an ORF, TRBV23-1 has a function that is uncertain. CDR3 length equals 16 residues. The J segment lost 2 bases and the V segment lost 0 bases, leaving 6 bases of the junction unmatched. The CDR3, as DNA: TGCGCCAGCAGTCAATCGTCGGGACAGCTGCAAGAGACCCAGTACTTC. Its translation: CASSQSSGQLQETQYF.

The V gene is TRBV5-1, the J gene TRBJ2-5; D is unresolved. V lost 1 base and J lost 0, with 7 bases in between. Per germline, CDR1 SGHRS and CDR2 YFSETQ. The CDR3 loop spans 14 amino acids. This CDR3 is CASSLSGDQETQYF. The CDR3 bases are TGCGCCAGCAGCTTGAGTGGGGACCAAGAGACCCAGTACTTC.

This rearrangement joins TRBV9 to TRBJ2-1, with 11 bases matching TRBD2. The CDR3 is 14 amino acids. V was clipped by 3 bases and J by 15 bases; unmatched bases: 11. CDR1 is SGDLS, CDR2 YYNGEE, per germline. The CDR3 DNA reads TGTGCCAGCAGCGCCAGTTATAGCGGGGGGGCCCCGTTCTTC. Protein: CASSASYSGGAPFF.

The rearrangement links TRBV19 to TRBJ2-3; D is ambiguous. The CDR3 loop spans 15 amino acids. Trimming took off 1 base at V and 0 bases at J, with 8 bases between the two ends. Germline CDR1 reads LNHDA; CDR2 reads SQIVND (reference sequence). The CDR3 protein is CASSIGGRSTDTQYF. The CDR3 region has the DNA TGTGCCAGTAGTATAGGGGGTAGGAGCACAGATACGCAGTATTTT.

The rearrangement joins TRBV5-5 to TRBJ1-2; 12 bases fit TRBD1. V was pared by 4 bases and J by 2 bases, with 0 bases of the junction left unmatched. Germline loops: CDR1 SGHKS, CDR2 YYEKEE (reference sequence). The CDR3 has 14 amino acids. Here the CDR3 reads CASSGTGGNYGYTF. In DNA, the CDR3 is TGTGCCAGCAGCGGGACAGGGGGCAACTATGGCTACACCTTC.

The rearrangement links TRBV28 to TRBJ1-1, with D maybe TRBD1 (5 bases). The germline V gene encodes CDR1 MDHEN and CDR2 SYDVKM. With 2 bases removed from V and 0 bases from J, the gap between germline ends came to 7 bases. The length of the CDR3 is 14 residues. CDR3 amino acids: CASSLGTMNTEAFF. The CDR3 nucleotides are TGTGCCAGCAGTTTAGGGACCATGAACACTGAAGCTTTCTTT.

The V and J genes are TRBV7-6 and TRBJ2-5; D is perhaps TRBD1 or TRBD2 (6 bases each). The CDR3 contains 17 residues. V lost 5 bases and J 0 bases, leaving 19 bases between the germline ends. CDR1 and CDR2 (germline): SGHVS, FNYEAQ. CDR3 protein: CASSPGDITRDQETQYF. CDR3 coding DNA: TGTGCCAGCAGCCCGGGGGACATTACAAGGGACCAAGAGACCCAGTACTTC.

The rearrangement uses TRBV5-4 and TRBJ1-5; 8 bases are a match to TRBD1. The germline V gene has CDR1 SGHNT and CDR2 YYREEE (reference sequence). This CDR3 contains 16 residues. With V trimmed by 2 bases and J by 0 bases, 4 bases remained unmatched. CDR3 loop: CASSFTGGYSNQPQHF. CDR3 in DNA: TGTGCCAGCAGCTTTACAGGGGGATATAGCAATCAGCCCCAGCATTTT.

The rearrangement links TRBV7-3 to TRBJ2-3; 12 positions agree with TRBD2. The CDR3 loop spans 17 amino acids. Per the germline V gene, CDR1 is SGHTA and CDR2 is FQGTGA. J gave up 0 bases and V 3 bases, and 4 bases lay outside the gene matches. The CDR3, as DNA: TGTGCCAGCAGCTTGGGACTAGCGGGCTCTAGCACAGATACGCAGTATTTT. Translating gives CASSLGLAGSSTDTQYF.

The gene calls are TRBV6-2 or TRBV6-3 and TRBJ2-7, with TRBD1 matching 12 bases. J lost 2 bases, V lost 5 bases, and 7 bases had no gene match. CDR1 and CDR2 (germline): MNHEY, SVGEGT. The CDR3 extends over 16 amino acids. The CDR3 DNA is TGTGCCAGCAGTCCCGGGACAGGGGGCTCGACCTACGAGCAGTACTTC. Encoded protein: CASSPGTGGSTYEQYF.

About this clone: Different DNA sequences within this sample yield the same CDR3. The J gene is TRBJ2-2, the V gene TRBV5-1; the D gene is possibly TRBD1 (7 bases). Trimming left V 0 bases short and J 4 bases short, with 10 bases between. Germline CDR1 reads SGHRS; CDR2 reads YFSETQ. The CDR3 covers 15 residues. Here the CDR3 reads CASSLAQGGTGELFF. CDR3 nucleotides: TGCGCCAGCAGCTTGGCGCAGGGGGGCACCGGGGAGCTGTTTTTT.

The J gene is TRBJ2-5, the V gene TRBV12-3 or TRBV12-4; D uncertain. The ends were cut back, 7 bases at V and 4 bases at J, with 10 bases in the middle. This CDR3 is 12 amino acids long. The CDR3 DNA sequence: TGTGCCAGCACCTATTGGGGAGAGACCCAGTACTTC. Translation gives CASTYWGETQYF.

This chain links TRBV11-2 with TRBJ2-1; D is possibly TRBD1 or TRBD2 (7 bases each). V gave up 5 bases and J gave up 7 bases, with 21 bases separating them. Looked up from germline, CDR1 is SGHAT and CDR2 is FQNNGV. The CDR3 covers 16 residues. CDR3 sequence: CASSARGGRARNEQFF. CDR3 DNA: TGTGCCAGCAGCGCCAGGGGGGGCAGGGCCAGGAATGAGCAGTTCTTC.

The chain joins TRBV10-3 to TRBJ1-1, with 7 positions matching TRBD1. The CDR3 runs 14 residues. With V trimmed by 6 bases and J by 4 bases, 8 bases remained unmatched. CDR1 and CDR2 (germline): ENHRY, SYGVKD. CDR3 coding DNA: TGTGCCATCAGAGAAGGGGGCGTGGGCACTGAAGCTTTCTTT. Protein product: CAIREGGVGTEAFF.

The rearrangement uses TRBV5-1 and TRBJ2-7; D assignment may be TRBD1 or TRBD2 (5 bases each). V lost 0 bases and J 4 bases, leaving 11 bases between the germline ends. CDR3 size: 14 residues. Germline values: CDR1 SGHRS, CDR2 YFSETQ. The CDR3 protein is CASSLDSGPYEQYF. The CDR3 DNA reads as TGCGCCAGCAGCTTGGATTCGGGACCATACGAGCAGTACTTC.

This chain links TRBV7-7 with TRBJ2-3; 9 bases match TRBD2. There are 15 residues in the CDR3. Germline V lookup: CDR1 SSHAT, CDR2 FNYEAQ (reference sequence). V shed 1 base, J shed 5 bases, and the junction held 4 bases outside the gene matches. CDR3 nucleotides: TGTGCCAGCAGCTTAGGGCGGGGGGGCAGAGATACGCAGTATTTT. Protein sequence: CASSLGRGGRDTQYF. The full variable domain, in which reference TRBV7-7 and TRBJ2-3 provide the parts outside the CDR3, is GAGVSQSPRYKVTKRGQDVTLRCDPISSHATLYWYQQALGQGPEFLTYFNYEAQPDKSGLPSDRFSAERPEGSISTLTIQRTEQRDSAMYRCASSLGRGGRDTQYFGPGTRLTVL.

The rearrangement uses TRBV6-5 and TRBJ1-5; D not certain. Germline V CDR1 and CDR2: MNHEY, SVGAGI. V dropped 6 bases and J dropped 1 base, with 13 bases sitting between them. The CDR3 runs to 15 residues. The CDR3 loop is CASRLRRESNQPQHF. The CDR3, as DNA: TGTGCCAGCAGGTTAAGGCGGGAAAGCAATCAGCCCCAGCATTTT.

The chain joins TRBV12-3 or TRBV12-4 to TRBJ1-6; 7 positions match TRBD1. The CDR3 consists of 13 residues. The junction had 3 bases not matched to a gene; V was cut back by 5 bases and J by 8 bases. The CDR3 is CASSRQGDSPLHF. DNA of the CDR3: TGTGCCAGCAGTCGGCAGGGGGATTCACCCCTCCACTTT.

The chain uses TRBV18 and TRBJ2-7; 12 nucleotides line up with TRBD2. The CDR3 is 15 amino acids. In germline, CDR1 is KGHSH, CDR2 LQKENI. V gave up 3 bases and J gave up 5 bases; unmatched junction bases: 5. In DNA form, the CDR3 reads TGTGCCAGCTCACCTCTACTAGCGGGGGGCGACGAGCAGTACTTC. Its translation is CASSPLLAGGDEQYF. Supplemented by reference TRBV18 and TRBJ2-7, the full variable domain reads NAGVMQNPRHLVRRRGQEARLRCSPMKGHSHVYWYRQLPEEGLKFMVYLQKENIIDESGMPKERFSAEFPKEGPSILRIQQVVRGDSAAYFCASSPLLAGGDEQYFGPGTRLTVT.

The CDR3 sequence: CSVEGQGTGELFF. The CDR3, as DNA: TGCAGCGTTGAAGGTCAGGGGACCGGGGAGCTGTTTTTT. The V call is TRBV29-1, the J call TRBJ2-2, with a possible D match to TRBD1 (6 bases). From germline, CDR1 is SQVTM and CDR2 ANQGSEA. Trimming removed 1 base at V and 5 bases at J, with 8 bases between. This CDR3 contains 13 residues.